This T cell receptor beta chain was identified during a study of cytomegalovirus exposure and HLA in healthy donors. Study as a whole: Earlier work reported around 110 million unique TCR beta sequences from 150 million to 200 million T cells. From donors who were HLA-typed, an early data release held 75 million to 85 million unique TCRs.

The CDR3 length is 11 residues. Germline assignment: CDR1 LNHDA and CDR2 SQIVND (reference sequence). V lost 9 bases and J lost 4, with 7 bases in between. Overall study results and limits: In an earlier analysis, about 90% or about 30%: the productive usage of most TCR beta V segments.

The PCR ran on 60 Vbeta and 13 Jbeta primers. Data came from immunoSEQ multiplex PCR; TCRdb stores just in-frame clones and leaves some out. The profile shows approximately 91,000 clones, around 86% of them singletons. Comments on this clone: Its matching antigen is unknown.

The sequence derives from a man younger than 40 in good health and CMV-seropositive. The J gene is TRBJ2-1, the V gene TRBV19; D gene uncertain. What was sequenced was PBMCs. The CDR3 here is CASAIYNEQFF. The CDR3 DNA is TGTGCCAGCGCGATATACAATGAGCAGTTCTTC.